The 3 T cell receptor beta chains listed next were all sequenced from one sample in a study of blood T cell repertoires in COVID-19. This table comes from immunoSEQ multiplex PCR, and its TCRdb copy is limited to in-frame clones, with some not included. Seen here are just under 150,000 clones, 87% observed once, and the top ten hold over 0.75%. Sequencing was performed on peripheral blood. These receptors were collected from a woman aged 45-59 years with acute or convalescent COVID-19.

In nucleotides, the CDR3 is TGTGCCAGCAGTGCCGAGTATACGCAGTATTTT. Its translation is CASSAEYTQYF. This chain uses TRBV2 with TRBJ2-3; unclear D gene. From germline, CDR1 is SNHLY and CDR2 FYNNEI. V was cut by 4 bases and J by 7 bases, with 6 bases left in between. The CDR3 is made up of 11 amino acids.

The CDR3 bases are TGTGCCAGCAGCCAGGTTCGGCAGGTGAACACTGAAGCTTTCTTT. Protein product: CASSQVRQVNTEAFF. The chain has TRBV14 and TRBJ1-1; no firm D call. The CDR3 contains 15 residues. Germline values: CDR1 SGHDN, CDR2 FVKESK. The V gene lost 3 bases and the J gene lost 0 bases, with 11 bases spanning the gap.

The rearrangement links TRBV10-3 to TRBJ2-1; 8 bases match TRBD1. After removal of 5 bases from V and 4 bases from J, the junction contained 13 bases not matched to a gene. The length of the CDR3 is 17 residues. CDR1 ENHRY and CDR2 SYGVKD come from the germline V gene. CDR3 nucleotide sequence: TGTGCCATCAGTTACTCGGACAGGGCCACTTTATACAATGAGCAGTTCTTC. Its translation is CAISYSDRATLYNEQFF.